These 28 T cell receptor beta chains were all obtained from the same sample, sequenced in a study of cytomegalovirus exposure and HLA in healthy donors. 13 Jbeta primers and 60 Vbeta primers were used for the PCR. Some clones are missing from TCRdb's copy, which holds only in-frame ones; the method was immunoSEQ multiplex PCR. Of roughly 190,000 clones listed, about 69% are singletons. Source material: PBMCs. These receptors were collected from a young man in good health and CMV-seropositive.

This chain connects TRBV6-5 to TRBJ2-7; 9 bases line up with TRBD1. The CDR3 loop spans 15 amino acids. The V segment lost 7 bases and the J segment 4 bases; nucleotides outside the gene matches: 11. Per the germline V gene, CDR1 is MNHEY and CDR2 is SVGAGI. The CDR3 DNA reads TGTGCCAGCACCAGGGTAGGGGGACAGGGATACGAGCAGTACTTC. Translated, it gives CASTRVGGQGYEQYF.

This clone was seen a handful of times. This chain joins TRBV7-9 and TRBJ2-1; a possible D gene is TRBD1 (6 bases). From germline, CDR1 is SEHNR and CDR2 FQNEAQ (reference sequence). V dropped 4 bases and J dropped 5 bases, with 9 bases sitting between them. The CDR3 runs to 13 residues. The chain's CDR3 is CASSSRQDNEQFF. CDR3 nucleotides: TGTGCCAGCAGCTCCCGACAGGACAATGAGCAGTTCTTC.

This chain's CDR3 is CASSLYRKGRDNSPLHF. Written as DNA, the CDR3 is TGTGCCAGCAGCTTGTACAGGAAGGGCAGAGATAATTCACCCCTCCACTTT. The chain recombines TRBV5-6 with TRBJ1-6; TRBD1 is a possible D gene (5 bases). The germline gives CDR1 SGHDT, CDR2 YYEEEE. This CDR3 is 17 amino acids long. V dropped 1 base and J dropped 5 bases, with 16 bases sitting between them.

This rearrangement joins TRBV5-6 to TRBJ2-7, with 12 nucleotides matching TRBD2. CDR1 and CDR2 (germline): SGHDT, YYEEEE. V was pared by 4 bases and J by 2 bases, with 4 bases of the junction left unmatched. This CDR3 region has 15 residues. The CDR3 reads CASSRTSGTTYEQYF. Written as DNA, the CDR3 is TGTGCCAGCAGCCGGACTAGCGGGACCACCTACGAGCAGTACTTC.

The rearrangement joins TRBV6-5 to TRBJ2-2, with D perhaps TRBD1 (7 bases). V lost 6 bases to trimming and J lost 5 bases, with 13 bases between them. The germline CDR1 and CDR2 sequences are MNHEY and SVGAGI. CDR3 length equals 14 residues. CDR3 protein: CASSFAGGTGELFF. CDR3 bases: TGTGCCAGCAGCTTCGCAGGGGGGACCGGGGAGCTGTTTTTT.

The CDR3 bases are TGTGCCAGCCGACAGGGCCCAGATACGCAGTATTTT. It is translated as CASRQGPDTQYF. V gene TRBV7-6 combines with J gene TRBJ2-3; TRBD1 aligns across 7 bases. The CDR3 is 12 amino acids. The germline V gene encodes CDR1 SGHVS and CDR2 FNYEAQ. J was trimmed by 4 bases and V by 8 bases; bases with no gene match: 3.

V gene TRBV2 combines with J gene TRBJ2-7; possibly TRBD1 for D (5 bases). Deletions cut 7 bases from V and 5 bases from J, with 24 bases between. The CDR3 runs 16 residues. The V gene's germline CDR1 is SNHLY and CDR2 FYNNEI. The CDR3 here is CASMTDAPMGLNEQYF. CDR3 bases: TGTGCCAGCATGACCGACGCCCCCATGGGGCTTAACGAGCAGTACTTC.

CDR3 in amino acids: CASSQGAAPYNSPLHF. DNA of the CDR3: TGCGCCAGCAGCCAAGGGGCCGCTCCCTATAATTCACCCCTCCACTTT. The rearrangement joins TRBV4-3 to TRBJ1-6, with no clear D. Germline lookup yields CDR1 LGHNA and CDR2 YSLEER. This CDR3 is 16 amino acids long. V lost 1 base to trimming and J lost 2 bases, with 9 bases between them.

This rearrangement joins TRBV4-2 to TRBJ2-3; D is uncertain. The CDR3 runs 16 residues. Trimming pared 1 base from V and 4 bases from J, leaving 15 bases between. Germline CDR1 LGHNA, CDR2 YNFKEQ. CDR3 region: CASSQGLVPVPDTQYF. The CDR3 DNA follows: TGTGCCAGCAGCCAAGGCCTAGTCCCAGTCCCAGATACGCAGTATTTT.

V usage is TRBV7-9 and J usage is TRBJ2-1; the D gene is possibly TRBD2 (6 bases). The CDR3 covers 12 residues. Trimming cost V 8 bases and J 6 bases, with 11 bases left between them. Germline loops: CDR1 SEHNR, CDR2 FQNEAQ (reference sequence). The CDR3 sequence: CASSSEVNEQFF. In nucleotides, the CDR3 is TGTGCCAGCTCTAGCGAGGTCAATGAGCAGTTCTTC.

This clone was observed a single time. V usage is TRBV9 and J usage is TRBJ2-5; 7 bases line up with TRBD1. Germline V gene sequence: CDR1 SGDLS, CDR2 YYNGEE. The V and J ends lost 3 bases and 11 bases, in that order; junction bases with no gene match: 13. The CDR3 covers 14 residues. The CDR3 sequence: CASSETGSPGTQYF. Here the CDR3 DNA reads TGTGCCAGCAGCGAGACAGGGTCGCCAGGAACGCAGTACTTC.

The chain employs TRBV5-1 and TRBJ1-6; 9 bases line up with TRBD1. The ends lost 3 bases at V and 7 bases at J; junction bases unmatched: 5. CDR1 SGHRS and CDR2 YFSETQ come from the germline V gene. This CDR3 region has 15 residues. The CDR3 bases are TGCGCCAGCAGCTGGGACAGGGCTGAGAATTCACCCCTCCACTTT. The encoded protein is CASSWDRAENSPLHF.

Comment on this clone: The germline gene is not matched at one end of the junction; a read error may be the cause. This chain connects TRBV7-7 to TRBJ2-1; D may be TRBD2 (7 bases). The germline V gene has CDR1 SSHAT and CDR2 FNYEAQ (reference sequence). This CDR3 is built from 15 residues. The CDR3 here is CASSLGGRAYNEQFF. The CDR3 DNA reads as TGTGCTAGCAGCTTAGGGGGGAGGGCCTACAATGAGCAGTTCTTC.

The rearrangement uses TRBV6-6 and TRBJ1-2; 7 nucleotides match TRBD1. Germline V lookup: CDR1 MNHNY, CDR2 SVGAGI (reference sequence). This CDR3 spans 14 amino acids. J was trimmed by 5 bases and V by 6 bases; bases with no gene match: 9. The CDR3 DNA sequence: TGTGCCAGCAGCCGGGAGACAGGGTGGTATGGCTACACCTTC. Translating gives CASSRETGWYGYTF.

J is TRBJ2-5 and V is TRBV5-1, with 10 bases matching TRBD1. Germline V gene sequence: CDR1 SGHRS, CDR2 YFSETQ. Unmatched junction bases numbered 3, after V lost 4 bases and J lost 3 bases. The CDR3 is 14 residues long. As DNA, the CDR3 is TGCGCCAGCAGCACCGGGACAGGGGAAGAGACCCAGTACTTC. This codes for CASSTGTGEETQYF.

V and J are TRBV19 and TRBJ2-4, with 13 nucleotides matching TRBD2. The CDR3 sequence is 14 residues long. V shed 7 bases, J shed 4 bases, and the junction held 1 base outside the gene matches. Germline-derived CDR1 and CDR2 are LNHDA and SQIVND (reference sequence). The CDR3 sequence is CASMTSGGKNIQYF. CDR3 bases: TGTGCCAGTATGACTAGCGGGGGGAAAAACATTCAGTACTTC.

The table lists this clone with a count of one. The CDR3 DNA follows: TGTGCCAGCGCCACCGACCCGGGACTAGCGGGGGCCCAACAAGAGACCCAGTACTTC. This encodes CASATDPGLAGAQQETQYF. The rearrangement links TRBV2 to TRBJ2-5, with TRBD2 matching 14 bases. In germline, CDR1 is SNHLY, CDR2 FYNNEI. This CDR3 has 19 amino acids. Trimming at V came to 8 bases and at J to 2 bases, leaving 16 bases not matched to a gene.

The chain is built from TRBV6-5 and TRBJ1-2; 7 nucleotides line up with TRBD1. Germline V gives CDR1 MNHEY, CDR2 SVGAGI. The J segment lost 8 bases and the V segment lost 0 bases, leaving 12 bases of the junction unmatched. This CDR3 contains 16 residues. This CDR3 reads CASSYSRQQGIGGYTF. The CDR3 region has the DNA TGTGCCAGCAGTTACTCGCGCCAACAGGGGATAGGCGGCTACACCTTC.

The chain links TRBV10-3 to TRBJ2-1, with TRBD2 matching over 9 bases. This CDR3 has 15 residues. J gave up 8 bases and V 6 bases, and 11 bases lay outside the gene matches. Germline loops: CDR1 ENHRY, CDR2 SYGVKD. The DNA of the CDR3 is TGTGCCATCAGGGGACTAGCAGCCCGGGGGGATGAGCAGTTCTTC. Residues: CAIRGLAARGDEQFF.

J is TRBJ2-3 and V is TRBV6-4; 10 nucleotides match TRBD2. The CDR3 is made up of 17 amino acids. Germline values: CDR1 MRHNA, CDR2 SNTAGT. V trimming: 10 bases; J trimming: 6 bases; junction bases outside the gene matches: 19. CDR3: CATRPWASGGLGDTQYF. The CDR3 DNA reads as TGTGCCACACGACCATGGGCTAGCGGGGGCCTCGGGGATACGCAGTATTTT.

This clone has just a few counts. CDR3 loop: CASRVGAGGPNEQFF. The CDR3 coding sequence is TGTGCCAGCAGGGTTGGGGCGGGGGGGCCTAATGAGCAGTTCTTC. This chain connects TRBV6-5 to TRBJ2-1; the match to TRBD2 covers 9 bases. Germline lookup yields CDR1 MNHEY and CDR2 SVGAGI. CDR3 size: 15 residues. J lost 7 bases, V lost 6 bases, and 10 bases had no gene match.

This sequence joins TRBV5-1 and TRBJ2-3, with 9 bases lining up with TRBD1. V gave up 2 bases and J gave up 4 bases; unmatched junction bases: 11. Germline V gene sequence: CDR1 SGHRS, CDR2 YFSETQ. CDR3 size: 17 residues. The CDR3 loop is CASSLSYRQGVSDTQYF. Here the CDR3 DNA reads TGCGCCAGCAGCTTATCCTATCGACAGGGGGTTTCAGATACGCAGTATTTT.

The chain uses TRBV7-8 and TRBJ1-3; tentatively, D is TRBD1 (6 bases). This CDR3 is 15 amino acids long. The ends were cut back, 5 bases at V and 4 bases at J, with 15 bases in the middle. Per germline, CDR1 SGHVS and CDR2 FQNEAQ. In nucleotides, the CDR3 is TGTGCCAGCAGCGCCGCGGGGGCGAGAGGAAACACCATATATTTT. Its protein product is CASSAAGARGNTIYF.

The rearrangement links TRBV19 to TRBJ1-1; D unclear. This CDR3 is built from 14 residues. Trimming took off 2 bases at V and 3 bases at J, with 10 bases between the two ends. Looked up from germline, CDR1 is LNHDA and CDR2 is SQIVND (reference sequence). The CDR3 coding sequence is TGTGCCAGTAGTATACGGGCGGGAGACACTGAAGCTTTCTTT. It encodes CASSIRAGDTEAFF.

This chain joins TRBV27 and TRBJ1-2, with 7 bases identical to TRBD1. Germline CDR1 reads MNHEY; CDR2 reads SMNVEV (reference sequence). The CDR3 totals 13 residues. Unmatched junction bases numbered 7, after V lost 5 bases and J lost 7 bases. The CDR3 DNA sequence: TGTGCCAGCAGTCCAGGGACAGAGGGTGGCTACACCTTC. It yields the protein CASSPGTEGGYTF.

The CDR3 is CASSELAGGGETQYF. CDR3 sequence (DNA): TGTGCCAGCAGTGAGCTAGCGGGGGGAGGTGAGACCCAGTACTTC. The chain joins TRBV25-1 to TRBJ2-5, with 11 positions matching TRBD2. Germline V gives CDR1 MGHDK, CDR2 SYGVNS. This CDR3 spans 15 amino acids. The ends lost 3 bases at V and 5 bases at J; junction bases unmatched: 5.

This chain connects TRBV7-4 to TRBJ2-3, with D maybe TRBD1 (6 bases). Per the germline V gene, CDR1 is SGHVT and CDR2 is SQSDAQ. With 6 bases removed from V and 6 bases from J, the gap between germline ends came to 19 bases. CDR3 length: 15 residues. The CDR3 loop reads CASRRDRSGWDTQYF. CDR3 nucleotides: TGTGCCAGCAGGCGCGACAGGTCTGGTTGGGATACGCAGTATTTT.

The chain employs TRBV5-4 and TRBJ2-1; 11 bases match TRBD2. Germline V lookup: CDR1 SGHNT, CDR2 YYREEE (reference sequence). V was clipped by 0 bases and J by 8 bases; unmatched bases: 13. CDR3 size: 18 residues. CDR3 coding DNA: TGTGCCAGCAGCTTGGGGGGGACTAGCGGAACGGGGGGTTATGAGCAGTTCTTC. Protein: CASSLGGTSGTGGYEQFF. The full variable domain, completed using reference TRBV5-4 and TRBJ2-1, is ETGVTQSPTHLIKTRGQQVTLRCSSQSGHNTVSWYQQALGQGPQFIFQYYREEENGRGNFPPRFSGLQFPNYSSELNVNALELDDSALYLCASSLGGTSGTGGYEQFFGPGTRLTVL.